Listed here are 11 T cell receptor beta chains from one sample, sequenced in a study of blood T cell repertoires in COVID-19. Libraries were prepared by immunoSEQ multiplex PCR; TCRdb keeps only in-frame clonotypes and omits some of them. The data show 95,000 or so clones, approximately 87% seen once. Sequenced input: peripheral blood. The source of these receptors is a human donor in a cohort sampled during active COVID-19.

The J gene is TRBJ2-2, the V gene TRBV7-8, with 7 bases fitting TRBD2. Losses at the gene ends were 5 bases for V and 2 bases for J; bases not matched to a gene: 5. This CDR3 contains 15 residues. CDR1 SGHVS and CDR2 FQNEAQ come from the germline V gene. The CDR3 spells CASSATSANTGELFF. In DNA form, the CDR3 reads TGTGCCAGCAGCGCTACTAGCGCCAACACCGGGGAGCTGTTTTTT.

The chain joins TRBV3-1 (or the pseudogene TRBV3-2) to TRBJ1-2; maybe TRBD1 (5 bases). Per germline, CDR1 LGHDT and CDR2 YNNKEL (reference sequence). The CDR3 extends over 14 amino acids. V lost 1 base and J lost 8, with 14 bases in between. The CDR3 DNA reads TGTGCCAGCAGCCAAGTCACAGGAACGGGCGGCTACACCTTC. Protein: CASSQVTGTGGYTF.

This clone was detected only once. This rearrangement joins TRBV7-9 to TRBJ2-1, with D tentatively TRBD1 (6 bases). The CDR3 length is 15 residues. V dropped 3 bases and J dropped 12 bases, with 21 bases sitting between them. CDR1 and CDR2 (germline): SEHNR, FQNEAQ (reference sequence). The CDR3 here is CASSFGRTENRGQFF. CDR3 nucleotide sequence: TGTGCCAGCAGCTTTGGTAGGACAGAGAATAGGGGGCAGTTCTTC.

The rearrangement uses TRBV29-1 and TRBJ2-3, with TRBD2 matching 8 bases. The V gene's germline CDR1 is SQVTM and CDR2 ANQGSEA. CDR3 size: 16 residues. V lost 4 bases to trimming and J lost 6 bases; unmatched junction nucleotides: 15. The CDR3, as DNA: TGCAGCGTTGGCTCTGAAGGGCTAGCGGGCGGGGATACGCAGTATTTT. The encoded protein is CSVGSEGLAGGDTQYF.

Written as DNA, the CDR3 is TGTGCCACCCAGGGGTCCCCCACCTATAATTCACCCCTCCACTTT. It translates to CATQGSPTYNSPLHF. The chain has TRBV28 and TRBJ1-6, with a possible D match to TRBD1 (6 bases). V was clipped by 10 bases and J by 2 bases, with 15 bases between them. This CDR3 is built from 15 residues. Germline V gives CDR1 MDHEN, CDR2 SYDVKM. Based on the CDR3 plus reference TRBV28 and TRBJ1-6, the full variable domain is DVKVTQSSRYLVKRTGEKVFLECVQDMDHENMFWYRQDPGLGLRLIYFSYDVKMKEKGDIPEGYSVSREKKERFSLILESASTNQTSMYLCATQGSPTYNSPLHFGNGTRLTVT.

The chain recombines TRBV6-5 with TRBJ1-1, with D possibly being TRBD1 (5 bases). This CDR3 comprises 14 residues. Germline CDR1 is MNHEY and CDR2 is SVGAGI. V gave up 0 bases and J gave up 11 bases, with 16 bases separating them. The CDR3 sequence is CASSYSTRAQLAFF. In nucleotides, the CDR3 is TGTGCCAGCAGTTACTCGACCAGGGCTCAGTTGGCTTTCTTT.

The chain employs TRBV7-6 and TRBJ2-2; 8 nucleotides match TRBD1. From germline, CDR1 is SGHVS and CDR2 FNYEAQ. V was clipped by 0 bases and J by 2 bases; unmatched bases: 17. The length of the CDR3 is 21 residues. The CDR3, as DNA: TGTGCCAGCAGCTTAGCAGGGCAGGGGGCTGTGTGGAGCCCAAACACCGGGGAGCTGTTTTTT. As protein: CASSLAGQGAVWSPNTGELFF.

Notes on this clone: The germline gene is not matched at one end of the junction; a read error may be the cause. The chain uses TRBV6-2 or TRBV6-3 and TRBJ2-2; 8 bases match TRBD2. Germline V gives CDR1 MNHEY, CDR2 SVGEGT. The CDR3 extends over 17 amino acids. The CDR3, as DNA: TGTGCCAGCAGTTACTCGACCGGGGGGGCGAAGACCGGGGAGCTGTTTTTT. Its translation: CASSYSTGGAKTGELFF.

This clone has only one observation. The DNA for the CDR3 is TGTGCCAGCAGCTTAGAGTTTCGGCAGGGAGGCACCGGGGAGCTGTTTTTT. This sequence encodes CASSLEFRQGGTGELFF. The chain employs TRBV7-8 and TRBJ2-2; a possible D gene is TRBD2 (6 bases). Germline-derived CDR1 and CDR2 are SGHVS and FQNEAQ. V was shortened by 1 base and J by 4 bases, with 16 bases between the two germline ends. This CDR3 has 17 amino acids.

The rearrangement joins TRBV5-1 to TRBJ2-1, with D maybe TRBD1 (5 bases). The CDR3 contains 13 residues. V shed 7 bases and J shed 5 bases, with 13 bases lying between them. Germline values: CDR1 SGHRS, CDR2 YFSETQ. In nucleotides, the CDR3 is TGCGCCAGCTCGGACATGACGGACAATGAGCAGTTCTTC. This encodes CASSDMTDNEQFF.

The genes are TRBV2 and TRBJ2-7, with TRBD1 matching 9 bases. From germline, CDR1 is SNHLY and CDR2 FYNNEI. With V trimmed by 8 bases and J by 3 bases, 5 bases remained unmatched. The CDR3 extends over 13 amino acids. The CDR3 sequence: CASGGDRVYEQYF. In DNA, the CDR3 is TGTGCCAGCGGTGGGGACAGGGTCTACGAGCAGTACTTC. The whole variable domain, filled in from reference TRBV2 and TRBJ2-7, reads EPEVTQTPSHQVTQMGQEVILRCVPISNHLYFYWYRQILGQKVEFLVSFYNNEISEKSEIFDDQFSVERPDGSNFTLKIRSTKLEDSAMYFCASGGDRVYEQYFGPGTRLTVT.